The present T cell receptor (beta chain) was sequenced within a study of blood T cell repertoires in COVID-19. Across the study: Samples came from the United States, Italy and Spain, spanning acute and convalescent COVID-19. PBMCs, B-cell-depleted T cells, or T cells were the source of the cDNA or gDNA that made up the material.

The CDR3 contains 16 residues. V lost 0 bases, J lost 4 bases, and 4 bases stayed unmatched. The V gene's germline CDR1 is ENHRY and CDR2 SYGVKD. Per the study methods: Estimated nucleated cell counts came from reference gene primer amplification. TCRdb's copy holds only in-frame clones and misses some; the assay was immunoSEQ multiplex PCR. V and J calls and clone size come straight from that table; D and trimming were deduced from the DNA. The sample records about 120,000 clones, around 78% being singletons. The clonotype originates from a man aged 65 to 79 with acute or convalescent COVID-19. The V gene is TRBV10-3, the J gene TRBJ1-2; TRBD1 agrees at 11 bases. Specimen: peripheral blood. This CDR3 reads CAISESDRGLGYGYTF. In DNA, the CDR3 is TGTGCCATCAGTGAGTCGGACAGGGGGCTTGGCTATGGCTACACCTTC.